A single sample gave rise to the 10 T cell receptor beta chains below, sequenced in a study of follicular helper T cells after annual influenza vaccination. The time point: 2014-2015 season, pre-vaccination. The protocol was immunoSEQ multiplex PCR, while the TCRdb copy is restricted to in-frame clones and leaves out a portion. The data contain about 27,000 clones, 70% to 90% of them seen just once; the ten biggest clones take up approximately 1.2%. The material sequenced was CXCR5+ CD38- circulating T follicular helper cells from blood, taken on the day of influenza vaccination. Subset in this sample: circulating Tfh, non-naive CD4+CXCR5+PD-1+ (ICOS+CD38+ or ICOS-CD38-). The receptors were gathered from an adult who received the influenza vaccine.

This clone was recorded only once. The chain uses TRBV5-1 and TRBJ1-4; no clear D. This CDR3 is built from 14 residues. Trimming took off 5 bases at V and 0 bases at J, with 8 bases between the two ends. Germline V gene lookup returns CDR1 SGHRS and CDR2 YFSETQ. The CDR3 nucleotides read TGCGCCAGCAGGCCCGGGGCAACTAATGAAAAACTGTTTTTT. This encodes CASRPGATNEKLFF.

V is TRBV11-2 and J is TRBJ2-1; 7 bases are shared with TRBD1. The CDR3 consists of 16 residues. Germline CDR1 SGHAT, CDR2 FQNNGV. The ends lost 5 bases at V and 8 bases at J; junction bases unmatched: 15. CDR3 bases: TGTGCCAGCAGCCTTGATCCTGACAGGGCGCGGGATGAGCAGTTCTTC. It specifies CASSLDPDRARDEQFF.

The chain links TRBV7-2 to TRBJ1-2; 7 nucleotides align to TRBD1. The junction had 2 bases not matched to a gene; V was cut back by 5 bases and J by 2 bases. The CDR3 extends over 13 amino acids. CDR1 is SGHTA and CDR2 is FQGNSA in the germline V gene. The CDR3 sequence: CASSTGQNYGYTF. CDR3 nucleotides: TGTGCCAGCAGCACGGGACAGAACTATGGCTACACCTTC.

The chain combines TRBV29-1 with TRBJ2-3, with D hard to call. Germline V gene data show CDR1 as SQVTM and CDR2 as ANQGSEA. This CDR3 comprises 12 residues. V was cut by 2 bases and J by 3 bases, with 6 bases left in between. CDR3 in amino acids: CSVERGTDTQYF. In nucleotides, the CDR3 is TGCAGCGTTGAACGCGGTACAGATACGCAGTATTTT.

This clone was found a few times. V usage is TRBV15 and J usage is TRBJ2-1; 10 positions match TRBD2. This CDR3 region has 21 residues. The junction had 17 bases not matched to a gene; V was cut back by 0 bases and J by 3 bases. Germline V gene data show CDR1 as LNHNV and CDR2 as YYDKDF (reference sequence). DNA of the CDR3: TGTGCCACCAGCAGAGATGAGCGCCAGGGAAAAGCGGGGGGGCGCTACAATGAGCAGTTCTTC. Translating gives CATSRDERQGKAGGRYNEQFF.

The chain combines TRBV19 with TRBJ2-1; weak D call: TRBD2 (6 bases). The CDR3 length is 16 residues. The germline V and J ends were trimmed by 4 bases and 3 bases, with 16 bases remaining between them. CDR1 is LNHDA, CDR2 SQIVND, per germline (reference sequence). CDR3 coding DNA: TGTGCCAGTAGTACCGCCCGGGGGAGAGGCTACAATGAGCAGTTCTTC. The encoded protein is CASSTARGRGYNEQFF.

In DNA form, the CDR3 reads TGTGCCTGGAGAAGAGGGAGGTCCGATATCGAACTTTACGAGCAGTACTTC. This translates into CAWRRGRSDIELYEQYF. The chain is built from TRBV30 and TRBJ2-7, with D maybe TRBD2 (6 bases). Germline CDR1 GTSNPN, CDR2 SVGIG (reference sequence). The CDR3 has 17 residues. V shed 3 bases and J shed 4 bases, with 25 bases lying between them.

The rearrangement uses TRBV30 and TRBJ1-2, with a possible D match to TRBD1 (5 bases). Germline CDR1 GTSNPN, CDR2 SVGIG (reference sequence). The CDR3 spans 11 residues. Trimming removed 7 bases from V and 4 bases from J, with 10 bases in between. CDR3 region: CAFGQTYGYTF. DNA for the CDR3: TGTGCCTTTGGACAAACCTATGGCTACACCTTC. The full variable domain, rest sourced from reference TRBV30 and TRBJ1-2, is SQTIHQWPATLVQPVGSPLSLECTVEGTSNPNLYWYRQAAGRGLQLLFYSVGIGQISSEVPQNLSASRPQDRQFILSSKKLLLSDSGFYLCAFGQTYGYTFGSGTRLTVV.

The genes are TRBV7-6 and TRBJ1-3; D is uncertain. The CDR3 consists of 13 residues. CDR1 and CDR2 (germline): SGHVS, FNYEAQ. V gave up 1 base and J gave up 5 bases, with 6 bases separating them. The CDR3: CASSLDPRNTIYF. The CDR3 DNA is TGTGCCAGCAGCTTAGATCCCAGAAACACCATATATTTT.

This clone was recorded a few times. The chain joins TRBV27 to TRBJ1-3; 8 bases align to TRBD1. The CDR3 totals 19 residues. The germline V gene has CDR1 MNHEY and CDR2 SMNVEV (reference sequence). J lost 0 bases, V lost 4 bases, and 14 bases had no gene match. CDR3 in amino acids: CASSSPLLGQESSGNTIYF. In DNA, the CDR3 is TGTGCCAGCAGTTCACCTTTACTGGGACAGGAGAGCTCTGGAAACACCATATATTTT.